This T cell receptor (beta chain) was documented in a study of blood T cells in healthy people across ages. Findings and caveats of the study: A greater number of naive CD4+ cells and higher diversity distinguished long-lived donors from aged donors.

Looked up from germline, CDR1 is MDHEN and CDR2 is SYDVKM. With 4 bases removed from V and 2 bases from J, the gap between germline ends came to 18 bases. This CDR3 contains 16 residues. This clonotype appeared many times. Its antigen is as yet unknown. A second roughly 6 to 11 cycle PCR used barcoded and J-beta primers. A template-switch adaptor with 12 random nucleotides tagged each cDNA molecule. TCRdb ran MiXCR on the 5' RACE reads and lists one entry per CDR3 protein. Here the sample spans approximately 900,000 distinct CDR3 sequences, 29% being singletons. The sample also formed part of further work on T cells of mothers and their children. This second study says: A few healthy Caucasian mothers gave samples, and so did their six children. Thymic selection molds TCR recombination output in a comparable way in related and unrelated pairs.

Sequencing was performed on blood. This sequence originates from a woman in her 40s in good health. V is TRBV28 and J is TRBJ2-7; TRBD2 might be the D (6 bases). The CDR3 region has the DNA TGTGCCAGCAGTTCAAAGTCCGGGACTTACACCTACGAGCAGTACTTC. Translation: CASSSKSGTYTYEQYF.